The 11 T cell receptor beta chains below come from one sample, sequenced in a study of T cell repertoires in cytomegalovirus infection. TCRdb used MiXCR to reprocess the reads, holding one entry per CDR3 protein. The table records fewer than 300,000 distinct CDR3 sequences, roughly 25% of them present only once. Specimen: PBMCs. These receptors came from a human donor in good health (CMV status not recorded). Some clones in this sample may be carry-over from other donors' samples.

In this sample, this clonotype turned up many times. In DNA, the CDR3 is TGTGCCAGCAGCTTAGGTCCTACAGGGGGTCGCAATCAGCCCCAGCATTTT. This translates into CASSLGPTGGRNQPQHF. The chain recombines TRBV7-2 with TRBJ1-5; 8 bases agree with TRBD1. There are 17 residues in the CDR3. J gave up 2 bases and V 1 base, and 7 bases lay outside the gene matches. Per germline, CDR1 SGHTA and CDR2 FQGNSA.

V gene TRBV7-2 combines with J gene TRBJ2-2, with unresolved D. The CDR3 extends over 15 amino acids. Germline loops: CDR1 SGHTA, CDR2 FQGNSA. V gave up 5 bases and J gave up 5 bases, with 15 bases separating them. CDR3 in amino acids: CASSEDSPGTGELFF. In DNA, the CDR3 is TGTGCCAGCAGCGAGGATTCCCCCGGGACCGGGGAGCTGTTTTTT.

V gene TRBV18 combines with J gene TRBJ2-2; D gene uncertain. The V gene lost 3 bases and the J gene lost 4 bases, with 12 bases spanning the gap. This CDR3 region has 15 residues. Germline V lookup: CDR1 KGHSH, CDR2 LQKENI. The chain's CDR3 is CASSPARLVTGELFF. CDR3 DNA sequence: TGTGCCAGCTCACCGGCCCGGCTCGTCACCGGGGAGCTGTTTTTT. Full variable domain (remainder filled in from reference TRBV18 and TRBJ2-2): NAGVMQNPRHLVRRRGQEARLRCSPMKGHSHVYWYRQLPEEGLKFMVYLQKENIIDESGMPKERFSAEFPKEGPSILRIQQVVRGDSAAYFCASSPARLVTGELFFGEGSRLTVL.

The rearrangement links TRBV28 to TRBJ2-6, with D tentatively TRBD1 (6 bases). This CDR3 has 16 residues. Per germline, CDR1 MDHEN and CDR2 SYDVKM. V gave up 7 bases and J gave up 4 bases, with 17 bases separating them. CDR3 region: CASTSRGFRGANVLTF. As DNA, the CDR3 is TGTGCCAGCACCTCTAGGGGGTTTCGAGGGGCCAACGTCCTGACTTTC.

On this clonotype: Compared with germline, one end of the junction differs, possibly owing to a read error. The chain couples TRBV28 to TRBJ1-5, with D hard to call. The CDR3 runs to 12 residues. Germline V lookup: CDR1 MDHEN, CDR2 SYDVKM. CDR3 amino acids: CATSLIGQPQHF. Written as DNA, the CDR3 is TGTGCCACCAGTTTAATAGGTCAGCCCCAGCATTTT.

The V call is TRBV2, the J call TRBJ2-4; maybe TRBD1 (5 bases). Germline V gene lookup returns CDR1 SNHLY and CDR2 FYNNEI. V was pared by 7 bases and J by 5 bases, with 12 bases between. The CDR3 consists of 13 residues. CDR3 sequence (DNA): TGTGCCAGCAACCAGGGCCAGGAAAACATTCAGTACTTC. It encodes CASNQGQENIQYF.

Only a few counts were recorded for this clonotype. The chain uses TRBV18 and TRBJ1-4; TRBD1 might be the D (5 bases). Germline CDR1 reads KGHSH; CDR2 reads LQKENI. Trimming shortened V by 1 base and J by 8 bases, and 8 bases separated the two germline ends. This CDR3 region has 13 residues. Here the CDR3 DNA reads TGTGCCAGCTCACCACAGGGGATGGAAAAACTGTTTTTT. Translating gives CASSPQGMEKLFF.

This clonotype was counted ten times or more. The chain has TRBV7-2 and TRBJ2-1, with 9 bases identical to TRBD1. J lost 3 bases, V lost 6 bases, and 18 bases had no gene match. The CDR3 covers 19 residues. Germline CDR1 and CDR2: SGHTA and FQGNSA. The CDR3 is CASSIDNIPGQGLYNEQFF. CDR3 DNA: TGTGCCAGCAGTATAGATAATATTCCGGGACAGGGCCTCTACAATGAGCAGTTCTTC.

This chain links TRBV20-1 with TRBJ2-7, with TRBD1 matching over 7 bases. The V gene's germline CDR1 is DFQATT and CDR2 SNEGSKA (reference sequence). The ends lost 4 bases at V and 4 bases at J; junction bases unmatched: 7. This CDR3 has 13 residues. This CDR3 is CSAKDRVHYEQYF. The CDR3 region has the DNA TGCAGTGCTAAAGACAGGGTTCATTACGAGCAGTACTTC.

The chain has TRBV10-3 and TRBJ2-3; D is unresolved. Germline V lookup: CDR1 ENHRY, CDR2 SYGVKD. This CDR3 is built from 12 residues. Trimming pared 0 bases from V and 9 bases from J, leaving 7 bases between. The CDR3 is CAISESQQTQYF. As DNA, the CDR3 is TGTGCCATCAGTGAGTCGCAGCAAACGCAGTATTTT.

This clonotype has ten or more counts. Here the CDR3 DNA reads TGTGCCAGCAGCTTACGGGGGGACAGCTTCCAAGAGACCCAGTACTTC. Its protein product is CASSLRGDSFQETQYF. This chain joins TRBV7-2 and TRBJ2-5; D is perhaps TRBD1 or TRBD2 (7 bases each). CDR1 is SGHTA, CDR2 FQGNSA, per germline. Trimming removed 2 bases at V and 1 base at J, with 14 bases between. The CDR3 is 16 residues long.